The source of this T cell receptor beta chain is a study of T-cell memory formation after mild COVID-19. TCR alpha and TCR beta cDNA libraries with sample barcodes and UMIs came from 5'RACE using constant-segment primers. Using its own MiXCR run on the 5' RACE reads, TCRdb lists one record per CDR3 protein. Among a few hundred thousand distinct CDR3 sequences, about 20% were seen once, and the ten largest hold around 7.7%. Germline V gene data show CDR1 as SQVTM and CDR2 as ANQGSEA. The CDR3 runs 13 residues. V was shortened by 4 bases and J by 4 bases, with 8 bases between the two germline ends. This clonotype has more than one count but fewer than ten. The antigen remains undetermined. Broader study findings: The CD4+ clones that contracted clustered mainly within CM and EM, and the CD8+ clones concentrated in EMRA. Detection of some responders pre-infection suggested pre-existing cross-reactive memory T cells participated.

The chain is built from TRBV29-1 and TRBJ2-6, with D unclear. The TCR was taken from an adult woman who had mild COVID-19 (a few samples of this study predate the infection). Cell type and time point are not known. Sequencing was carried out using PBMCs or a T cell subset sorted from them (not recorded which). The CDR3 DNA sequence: TGCAGCGTTGTCCAAGGGGGGGCCAACGTCCTGACTTTC. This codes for CSVVQGGANVLTF.